This T cell receptor (beta chain) was identified during a study of T cell clonotyping in hematopoietic cell transplantation. V lost 4 bases to trimming and J lost 2 bases; unmatched junction nucleotides: 2. The CDR3 has 16 amino acids. CDR1 and CDR2 (germline): MNHNY, SVGAGI (reference sequence). The data were produced by immunoSEQ multiplex PCR, yet TCRdb's version contains in-frame clones alone and is incomplete. The sample includes about 5,900 clones, approximately 91% of them seen just once. The receptor was derived from a female patient aged 50 to 60 who had an allogeneic stem cell transplant from a related donor, so the T cells may come from the graft donor. Some clones in this sample may be carry-over from other donors' samples. The V gene is TRBV6-6, the J gene TRBJ2-5; TRBD2 matches 15 bases. The sample in question was peripheral blood mononuclear cells, obtained 100 days after allogeneic stem cell transplant. The CDR3 loop reads CASSLGTSGGQETQYF. CDR3 nucleotides: TGTGCCAGCAGTTTAGGGACTAGCGGGGGGCAAGAGACCCAGTACTTC.